The sequence of this T cell receptor (beta chain) was determined in a study of T cell responses to AZD1222 COVID-19 vaccine. Generated by immunoSEQ multiplex PCR, the TCRdb table keeps only in-frame clones and is missing some. The sample carries over 130,000 clones, approximately 94% recorded once. Trimming pared 2 bases from V and 5 bases from J, leaving 10 bases between. Germline CDR1 reads MNHEY; CDR2 reads SVGEGT. CDR3 length: 14 residues. This clone was found a few times. The chain joins TRBV6-2 or TRBV6-3 to TRBJ2-4; D is possibly TRBD2 (6 bases). This receptor was taken from an adult in good health. The sample here was peripheral blood, taken on day 0 of AZD1222 vaccination. Here the CDR3 reads CASSYAGPENIQYF. The CDR3 DNA sequence: TGTGCCAGCAGTTACGCGGGGCCCGAAAACATTCAGTACTTC.